Sequencing of this T cell receptor (beta chain) was carried out in a study of beta chain features in type 1 diabetes. The overall study: Regarding age, gender and cell yields, patients proved similar to healthy donors.

Germline lookup yields CDR1 KGHSH and CDR2 LQKENI. The CDR3 consists of 12 residues. Trimming cost V 6 bases and J 4 bases, with 10 bases left between them. Via CD45RO/CCR7/CD25/CD127/CD95/CD27, cells of the CD4+ naive, central memory, regulatory and stem cell-like memory subsets were sorted. In regard to this clone: Antigen unknown.

Expressed TCRB transcripts were sequenced because the entire RNA isolate underwent reverse transcription. The table came from immunoSEQ multiplex PCR; TCRdb's copy has only in-frame clones and leaves some out. The sample includes 150,000 to 200,000 clones, 9% of them seen just once. General observations from the study: High TCR expression in some cells could lead to their over-representation in cDNA sequencing. People with Type 1 diabetes carried modestly yet significantly shorter TCRB CDR3s in all four CD4+ subsets.

This TCR came from a woman in her twenties or thirties with type 1 diabetes. The chain uses TRBV18 and TRBJ2-7; the D is unclear. The sequencing input was central memory CD4+ T cells from blood. CDR3 loop: CASSFNRYEQYF. For the CDR3, the DNA is TGTGCCAGCTCTTTCAACAGATACGAGCAGTACTTC.